This entry is about one T cell receptor (beta chain). The sample belongs to a study of blood T cell repertoires in COVID-19. TCRdb's copy holds only in-frame clones and misses some; the assay was immunoSEQ multiplex PCR. The top ten hold over 45% of the sample, which has about 23,000 clones, approximately 80% seen once. This CDR3 is built from 13 residues. Germline V gives CDR1 GTSNPN, CDR2 SVGIG (reference sequence). The V end was cut by 2 bases, the J end by 0 bases, with 8 bases between. The chain has TRBV30 and TRBJ2-7; D not certain. Source material: peripheral blood. This clonotype was obtained from a man aged 65 to 85 with acute or convalescent COVID-19. This chain's CDR3 is CAWSPPVSYEQYF. The CDR3 DNA sequence: TGTGCCTGGAGTCCCCCCGTCTCCTACGAGCAGTACTTC.